These 28 T cell receptor beta chains originate from one sample sequenced in a study of blood T cell repertoires in COVID-19. TCRdb's table, derived via immunoSEQ multiplex PCR, lists solely in-frame clones and lacks some. The sample holds about 220,000 clones, around 80% seen once. Sequenced: peripheral blood. These receptors were taken from a man aged 45 to 65 with active or convalescent COVID-19.

CDR3 in amino acids: CASSQGSPLMNTEAFF. CDR3 DNA sequence: TGCGCCAGCAGCCAAGGATCGCCACTCATGAACACTGAAGCTTTCTTT. The genes are TRBV4-1 and TRBJ1-1; D is uncertain. Germline assignment: CDR1 MGHRA and CDR2 YSYEKL. V lost 1 base and J lost 0, with 12 bases in between. The CDR3 is made up of 16 amino acids.

There are a few counts of this clone. At the DNA level, this CDR3 is encoded by other sequences in the same sample as well. The rearrangement uses TRBV7-2 and TRBJ1-4, with D perhaps matching TRBD1 (6 bases). There are 15 residues in the CDR3. V gave up 1 base and J gave up 5 bases, with 11 bases separating them. The germline V gene encodes CDR1 SGHTA and CDR2 FQGNSA. The CDR3 region has the DNA TGTGCCAGCAGCTTAGAGGGGGGGGGAAATGAAAAACTGTTTTTT. Its protein is CASSLEGGGNEKLFF.

The rearrangement uses TRBV10-3 and TRBJ2-3, with no clear D. CDR1 and CDR2 (germline): ENHRY, SYGVKD. V dropped 3 bases and J dropped 3 bases, with 13 bases sitting between them. There are 15 residues in the CDR3. The CDR3 loop reads CAISEDGDGTDTQYF. The CDR3 region has the DNA TGTGCCATCAGTGAAGATGGAGACGGGACAGATACGCAGTATTTT.

The chain uses TRBV14 and TRBJ2-1; 15 positions agree with TRBD2. The germline V gene has CDR1 SGHDN and CDR2 FVKESK. V lost 4 bases to trimming and J lost 10 bases; unmatched junction nucleotides: 5. This CDR3 contains 15 residues. In DNA form, the CDR3 reads TGTGCCAGCAGCCCCGGGACTAGCGGGGGGATGGAGCAGTTCTTC. This codes for CASSPGTSGGMEQFF.

This rearrangement joins TRBV2 to TRBJ1-4; 9 bases agree with TRBD1. The CDR3 has 14 residues. V lost 3 bases and J lost 7; bases outside the gene matches: 3. The germline V gene has CDR1 SNHLY and CDR2 FYNNEI. CDR3 protein: CASSDGTGLEKLFF. CDR3 nucleotide sequence: TGTGCCAGCAGTGATGGGACAGGGCTTGAAAAACTGTTTTTT.

CDR3 coding DNA: TGTGCCAGCAGTTTAAGTGCTCGGGGCTACACCTTC. As protein: CASSLSARGYTF. J is TRBJ1-2 and V is TRBV28; the D is unclear. Germline V lookup: CDR1 MDHEN, CDR2 SYDVKM. This CDR3 has 12 residues. Trimming took off 2 bases at V and 8 bases at J, with 9 bases between the two ends.

The chain links TRBV5-1 to TRBJ2-3; TRBD1 matches 7 bases. CDR1 SGHRS and CDR2 YFSETQ come from the germline V gene. This CDR3 comprises 14 residues. J lost 1 base, V lost 6 bases, and 5 bases had no gene match. This CDR3 reads CASKQGMGTDTQYF. In DNA, the CDR3 is TGCGCCAGCAAACAGGGGATGGGCACAGATACGCAGTATTTT.

The chain employs TRBV5-4 and TRBJ2-7; the match to TRBD2 covers 7 bases. The CDR3 consists of 16 residues. J gave up 0 bases and V 1 base, and 7 bases lay outside the gene matches. CDR1 and CDR2 from the germline V gene are SGHNT and YYREEE (reference sequence). The CDR3 DNA reads TGTGCCAGCAGCTTGTTTGACGGGGGGATCTCCTACGAGCAGTACGTC. Residues: CASSLFDGGISYEQYV.

This chain links TRBV28 with TRBJ1-2; D may be TRBD1 (6 bases). The CDR3 length is 13 residues. Germline V gene sequence: CDR1 MDHEN, CDR2 SYDVKM. The germline V and J ends were trimmed by 6 bases and 5 bases, with 13 bases remaining between them. In nucleotides, the CDR3 is TGTGCCAGCAGGATACAGGGTTGGTATGGCTACACCTTC. This codes for CASRIQGWYGYTF.

The genes are TRBV3-1 (or the pseudogene TRBV3-2) and TRBJ2-2; 7 bases are a match to TRBD1. The ends lost 4 bases at V and 7 bases at J; junction bases unmatched: 12. This CDR3 is built from 16 residues. Germline CDR1 LGHDT, CDR2 YNNKEL (reference sequence). CDR3 sequence (DNA): TGTGCCAGCAGCCTTCAGCCCGACAGGGAAAGCGGGGAGCTGTTTTTT. This encodes CASSLQPDRESGELFF.

As for this clone: The sample holds other DNA sequences that translate to the same CDR3. This rearrangement joins TRBV18 to TRBJ1-6; 10 nucleotides agree with TRBD1. V lost 3 bases, J lost 6 bases, and 2 bases stayed unmatched. This CDR3 comprises 15 residues. CDR1 and CDR2 from the germline V gene are KGHSH and LQKENI. The CDR3 region has the DNA TGTGCCAGCTCACCTGGGACAGGGGCTAATTCACCCCTCCACTTT. It yields the protein CASSPGTGANSPLHF.

The rearrangement links TRBV7-8 to TRBJ1-6; D possibly corresponds to TRBD1 (5 bases). Trimming cost V 2 bases and J 0 bases, with 11 bases left between them. The CDR3 extends over 17 amino acids. CDR1 and CDR2 from the germline V gene are SGHVS and FQNEAQ. The CDR3 loop reads CASSLRLGVSYNSPLHF. The CDR3 nucleotides read TGTGCCAGCAGCTTAAGACTAGGGGTCTCCTATAATTCACCCCTCCACTTT.

The table lists this clone with a count of one. The V gene is TRBV9, the J gene TRBJ1-2; 9 nucleotides agree with TRBD1. This CDR3 is built from 18 residues. Germline V gene lookup returns CDR1 SGDLS and CDR2 YYNGEE. The V gene end was trimmed by 4 bases and the J gene end by 0 bases; junction bases not matched to a gene: 13. In nucleotides, the CDR3 is TGTGCCAGCAGCCTGGGGACAGGGAGGGCATCCCCTAACTATGGCTACACCTTC. Translated, it gives CASSLGTGRASPNYGYTF.

The J gene is TRBJ2-5, the V gene TRBV15, with 10 nucleotides matching TRBD1. The CDR3 totals 15 residues. Germline V gives CDR1 LNHNV, CDR2 YYDKDF (reference sequence). V gave up 3 bases and J gave up 3 bases; unmatched junction bases: 4. The CDR3 region has the DNA TGTGCCACCAGCAGCCCCGGGACAGGGGAAGAGACCCAGTACTTC. This sequence encodes CATSSPGTGEETQYF.

Written as DNA, the CDR3 is TGTGCCAGCAGTTTTGCGGCAGGGGGATACGAGCAGTACTTC. Protein product: CASSFAAGGYEQYF. The chain uses TRBV28 and TRBJ2-7; 7 bases map to TRBD1. Trimming took 3 bases from V and 4 from J; bases not matched to a gene: 6. This CDR3 region has 14 residues. Per germline, CDR1 MDHEN and CDR2 SYDVKM.

The chain uses TRBV19 and TRBJ1-4; D not resolved. Deletions cut 5 bases from V and 14 bases from J, with 18 bases between. This CDR3 spans 13 amino acids. Germline V gene sequence: CDR1 LNHDA, CDR2 SQIVND (reference sequence). DNA for the CDR3: TGTGCCAGTAGTTTCCTTCTTTCGGGGAGGCTGTTTTTT. This translates into CASSFLLSGRLFF.

The V gene is TRBV6-5, the J gene TRBJ1-2, with D perhaps matching TRBD1 (6 bases). There are 15 residues in the CDR3. Germline values: CDR1 MNHEY, CDR2 SVGAGI. V was shortened by 2 bases and J by 3 bases, with 13 bases between the two germline ends. CDR3 bases: TGTGCCAGCAGTTACACCAGGGGTGGCGACTATGGCTACACCTTC. It yields the protein CASSYTRGGDYGYTF.

The chain uses TRBV20-1 and TRBJ1-2; no definite D call. Germline CDR1 and CDR2: DFQATT and SNEGSKA (reference sequence). V lost 3 bases to trimming and J lost 0 bases, with 8 bases between them. The CDR3 loop spans 13 amino acids. The CDR3 DNA reads as TGCAGTGCTAGTGGCGGATCTAACTATGGCTACACCTTC. The encoded protein is CSASGGSNYGYTF.

The genes are TRBV7-2 and TRBJ1-4; D not certain. CDR3 size: 14 residues. The V gene's germline CDR1 is SGHTA and CDR2 FQGNSA. V was pared by 1 base and J by 8 bases, with 11 bases between. CDR3 DNA sequence: TGTGCCAGCAGCTTAGATCATGGGAGGGAAAAACTGTTTTTT. Its protein product is CASSLDHGREKLFF.

The chain recombines TRBV19 with TRBJ1-6; TRBD1 matches 7 bases. Looked up from germline, CDR1 is LNHDA and CDR2 is SQIVND (reference sequence). V was clipped by 6 bases and J by 1 base; unmatched bases: 9. The CDR3 runs to 17 residues. The CDR3: CASRDKTGQSYNSPLHF. CDR3 bases: TGTGCCAGTAGGGATAAAACGGGACAGTCCTATAATTCACCCCTCCACTTT.

The sample holds one count of this clone. The chain uses TRBV19 and TRBJ1-5; 7 positions match TRBD1. Germline assignment: CDR1 LNHDA and CDR2 SQIVND (reference sequence). After removal of 1 base from V and 1 base from J, the junction contained 7 bases not matched to a gene. There are 17 residues in the CDR3. The CDR3 DNA reads as TGTGCCAGTAGTATAGTCCCCGTACAGGGGAGCAATCAGCCCCAGCATTTT. Its protein is CASSIVPVQGSNQPQHF.

This clone showed up just a few times. This chain joins TRBV7-2 and TRBJ2-1; 8 bases agree with TRBD2. CDR1 SGHTA and CDR2 FQGNSA come from the germline V gene. The CDR3 runs to 16 residues. The V segment lost 1 base and the J segment 0 bases; nucleotides outside the gene matches: 2. The CDR3, as DNA: TGTGCCAGCAGCTTAGTAGCGGGAAGCTCCTACAATGAGCAGTTCTTC. This encodes CASSLVAGSSYNEQFF. The full variable domain, completed using reference TRBV7-2 and TRBJ2-1, is GAGVSQSPSNKVTEKGKDVELRCDPISGHTALYWYRQSLGQGLEFLIYFQGNSAPDKSGLPSDRFSAERTGGSVSTLTIQRTQQEDSAVYLCASSLVAGSSYNEQFFGPGTRLTVL.

The chain couples TRBV4-2 to TRBJ2-3; 13 nucleotides match TRBD2. The CDR3 extends over 15 amino acids. CDR1 is LGHNA, CDR2 YNFKEQ, per germline. The V and J ends lost 8 bases and 2 bases, in that order; junction bases with no gene match: 4. Here the CDR3 reads CASRTSGGDTDTQYF. As DNA, the CDR3 is TGTGCCAGCCGTACTAGCGGGGGGGACACAGATACGCAGTATTTT.

DNA of the CDR3: TGCAGCGTTGGGACTGGCTCCTACGAGCAGTACTTC. This sequence encodes CSVGTGSYEQYF. This sequence joins TRBV29-1 and TRBJ2-7, with D perhaps matching TRBD2 (5 bases). CDR3 size: 12 residues. Germline assignment: CDR1 SQVTM and CDR2 ANQGSEA. V was shortened by 4 bases and J by 0 bases, with 7 bases between the two germline ends.

The V and J genes are TRBV5-6 and TRBJ2-3; 9 bases agree with TRBD1. The CDR3 covers 16 residues. Per germline, CDR1 SGHDT and CDR2 YYEEEE. The V and J ends lost 0 bases and 2 bases, in that order; junction bases with no gene match: 4. The CDR3 spells CASSLVTGGLTDTQYF. The CDR3 region has the DNA TGTGCCAGCAGCTTGGTAACAGGGGGCCTCACAGATACGCAGTATTTT.

The chain couples TRBV5-1 to TRBJ2-6; the D gene is possibly TRBD2 (5 bases). Germline CDR1 SGHRS, CDR2 YFSETQ. The CDR3 has 15 amino acids. V was trimmed by 4 bases and J by 3 bases, leaving 11 bases between them. The CDR3 sequence is CASSTRFGGANVLTF. Here the CDR3 DNA reads TGCGCCAGCAGCACTAGGTTCGGTGGGGCCAACGTCCTGACTTTC.

The rearrangement links TRBV3-1 (or the pseudogene TRBV3-2) to TRBJ1-3; TRBD1 matches 9 bases. CDR1 is LGHDT, CDR2 YNNKEL, per germline (reference sequence). The CDR3 has 15 amino acids. V gave up 2 bases and J gave up 4 bases; unmatched junction bases: 3. The CDR3 loop reads CASSQWDRDGNTIYF. Written as DNA, the CDR3 is TGTGCCAGCAGCCAATGGGACAGGGACGGAAACACCATATATTTT.

The chain recombines TRBV19 with TRBJ2-1; tentative D call: TRBD2 (7 bases). V was trimmed by 9 bases and J by 6 bases, leaving 18 bases between them. Germline CDR1 is LNHDA and CDR2 is SQIVND (reference sequence). This CDR3 contains 14 residues. CDR3 residues: CASDEGGLVNEQFF. CDR3 coding DNA: TGTGCCAGCGACGAGGGGGGGTTGGTCAATGAGCAGTTCTTC.